The rows below give T cell receptor beta chains drawn from one sample of a study of CD49a tissue-resident CD8 T cells in human skin. The data were produced by immunoSEQ multiplex PCR, yet TCRdb's version contains in-frame clones alone and is incomplete. The repertoire has about 1,500 clones, 50% to 70% of them found once; the top ten carry 25% to 40%. The sequenced sample was CLA- CD8+ effector memory T cells sorted from blood. Source of these receptors: a human donor in good health. The CDR3 runs from the conserved cysteine through the conserved F or W. A D gene is named only where the DNA matches it firmly. The size of a clone is reported for some rows only, either as once, few or many, or as a class for expanded clones.

clone_size j_call d_call v_call cdr3_nt cdr3_aa
few TRBJ2-1 TRBD2 TRBV6-5 TGTGCCAGCGGCCTAGCGGGAGACTCTGAGCAGTTCTTC CASGLAGDSEQFF
. TRBJ2-7 . TRBV6-5 TGTGCCAGTCACCGGGACGGGAGCTCCTACGAGCAGTACTTC CASHRDGSSYEQYF
. TRBJ1-5 . TRBV6-6 TGTGCCAGCAGCCCAATAGGGGAGGGCGGACAGCCCCAGCATTTT CASSPIGEGGQPQHF
. TRBJ1-5 . TRBV6-5 . CASSSSDRVAQPQHF
once TRBJ2-7 TRBD2 TRBV5-4 TGTGCCAGCAGCTCAGGACTAGCGGAGTACGAGCAGTACTTC CASSSGLAEYEQYF
. TRBJ1-6 . TRBV27 TGTGCCAGCAGTCCCCGCGCTGGGGGCGTCTATAATTCACCCCTCCACTTT CASSPRAGGVYNSPLHF
once TRBJ2-7 TRBD2 TRBV7-2 TGTGCCAGCAGCTCCGGACTAGCGGGTCCCGACGAGCAGTACTTC CASSSGLAGPDEQYF
. TRBJ2-1 TRBD2 TRBV29-1 TGCAGCGGGGAGGGGCGGGAGGGCCTTTACAATGAGCAGTTCTTC CSGEGREGLYNEQFF
. TRBJ2-5 TRBD1 TRBV13 TGTGCCAGCAGCTCAAGAGACAGGGGACCCCTTCAAGAGACCCAGTACTTC CASSSRDRGPLQETQYF
once TRBJ2-7 TRBD1 TRBV5-8 TGTGCCAGCAGCTTGGCCGTATCAACAATACAGGGGTACGAGCAGTACTTC CASSLAVSTIQGYEQYF
few TRBJ2-1 TRBD2 TRBV30 TGTGCCTGGAGTGGCGGACTAGACTACAATGAGCAGTTCTTC CAWSGGLDYNEQFF
. TRBJ2-7 . TRBV6-1 TGTGCCAGCAGTGAAGCAGAGGAGTCGGCATACGAGCAGTACTTC CASSEAEESAYEQYF
. TRBJ1-1 TRBD1 TRBV2 TGTGCCAGCAGAGAACAGGGGAGGAACACTGAAGCTTTCTTT CASREQGRNTEAFF
few TRBJ2-7 TRBD1 TRBV6-5 TGTGCCAGCAGTTACCAGGGGGAGTACGAGCAGTACTTC CASSYQGEYEQYF
. TRBJ2-3 . TRBV28 TGTGCCAGCAGTATCGGGGAGATCGGATCTAGCACAGATACGCAGTATTTT CASSIGEIGSSTDTQYF
. TRBJ1-2 . TRBV5-6 TGTGCCAGCAGCTTGGAAGGGGACTATGGCTACACCTTC CASSLEGDYGYTF
. TRBJ2-7 TRBD2 TRBV6-1 TGTGCCAGCAGTGAAGAAGACGGGAGGGCCGACGAGCAGTACTTC CASSEEDGRADEQYF
once TRBJ1-5 TRBD1 TRBV25-1 TGTGCCAGCAGTGGACAGGGTAATCAGCCCCAGCATTTT CASSGQGNQPQHF
large TRBJ1-6 TRBD1 TRBV28 TGTGCCAGCAGTTTTGGGACAGGGAATTCACCCCTCCACTTT CASSFGTGNSPLHF
few TRBJ2-1 . TRBV10-2 TGCGCCAGCAGTGAGTCGGAGACCCTCCACAATGAGCAGTTCTTC CASSESETLHNEQFF
. TRBJ2-1 . TRBV6-1 TGTGCCAGCAGTGAACTCGAGGGAGAGGCGTCCAATGAGCAGTTCTTC CASSELEGEASNEQFF
few TRBJ1-5 . TRBV9 TGTGCCAGCAGCCGGGGGAATAATCAGCCCCAGCATTTT CASSRGNNQPQHF
. TRBJ2-2 . TRBV6-4 TGTGCCAGCAGTGATAGGGCCGACAGGCCCGGGGAGCTGTTTTTT CASSDRADRPGELFF
few TRBJ2-5 TRBD1 TRBV7-9 TGTGCCAGCAGCTTAGCCCAGGGACAGGCCCTGAAGAGGGCCCAGTACTTC CASSLAQGQALKRAQYF
. TRBJ1-3 TRBD1 TRBV5-1 TGCGCCAGCAGCCCTGGCCGTGCCGCAGGGGGTCACACCATATATTTT CASSPGRAAGGHTIYF
. TRBJ2-7 TRBD1 TRBV7-9 TGTGCCAGCAGCTTAAACCGGGACAGGGCCCACGAGCAGTACTTC CASSLNRDRAHEQYF
few TRBJ2-7 . TRBV6-6 TGTGCCAGCAGTTACCGCGGGCAGAACGACGAGCAGTACTTC CASSYRGQNDEQYF
. TRBJ2-3 . TRBV25-1 TGTGCCACCTACACAGATACGCAGTATTTT CATYTDTQYF
. TRBJ1-6 TRBD1 TRBV6-1 TGTGCCAGCAGTGAAGCCTGGTGGGAGTCAGGACCCGGGACAGGGTATAATTCACCCCTCCACTTT CASSEAWWESGPGTGYNSPLHF
. TRBJ2-1 . TRBV6-4 TGTGCCAGCAGTGTACGGGACAACAATGAGCAGTTCTTC CASSVRDNNEQFF
once TRBJ2-2 TRBD1 TRBV6-4 TGTGCCAGCAGTGACTCGGGACAGGGGGCCACCGGGGAGCTGTTTTTT CASSDSGQGATGELFF
. TRBJ1-1 . TRBV28 TGTGCCAGCAGTTTAGACATCTGGGTGAACACTGAAGCTTTCTTT CASSLDIWVNTEAFF
. TRBJ1-1 TRBD1 TRBV4-2 TGTGCCAGCAGCCCGTGGGACAGGGGGGCGACTGAAGCTTTCTTT CASSPWDRGATEAFF
. TRBJ1-2 TRBD1 TRBV5-6 TGTGCCAGCAGCTCGTCTACAGGGGGCTATGGCTACACCTTC CASSSSTGGYGYTF
. TRBJ2-3 TRBD1 TRBV4-2 TGTGCCAGCAGCCAAGTTCAGGGGGACGTGGATACGCAGTATTTT CASSQVQGDVDTQYF
. TRBJ2-3 TRBD2 TRBV29-1 TGCAGCGTTGATCTCACTAGCGGGAGGGCCGATACGCAGTATTTT CSVDLTSGRADTQYF
few TRBJ1-5 . TRBV5-5 TGTGCCAACCCTCGGTCTGAGCAGCCCCAGCATTTT CANPRSEQPQHF
. TRBJ2-7 TRBD1 TRBV5-4 TGTGCCAGCAGCTTGAGGGGACAGGGCTACTACGAGCAGTACTTC CASSLRGQGYYEQYF
few TRBJ2-5 . TRBV7-9 TGTGCCAGCAGCTTGCTACAGGGTCGAGAGACCCAGTACTTC CASSLLQGRETQYF
. TRBJ2-7 . TRBV25-1 TGTGCCAGCACGGGGACGGAGGACAGACACTACGAGCAGTACTTC CASTGTEDRHYEQYF
. TRBJ2-7 TRBD1 TRBV27 TGTGCCAGCAGGCAGACAGGGGGAAGGGGCGAGCAGTACTTC CASRQTGGRGEQYF
. TRBJ2-5 TRBD2 TRBV6-4 TGTGCCAGCAGTGTCGAAGCGGGAGGGCCTGGAGAGACCCAGTACTTC CASSVEAGGPGETQYF
few TRBJ2-1 . TRBV6-4 TGTGCCAGCAGTGATGTTCCAGGGTCGAGTGAGCAGTTCTTC CASSDVPGSSEQFF
once TRBJ2-1 TRBD2 TRBV6-4 TGTGCCAGCAGTGGTGGACTAGCGGGAGGGAATGAGCAGTTCTTC CASSGGLAGGNEQFF
. TRBJ2-1 . TRBV4-1 TGCGCCAGCAGCCTTGACAGCCTAGGGGTGAATGAGCAGTTCTTC CASSLDSLGVNEQFF
. TRBJ2-3 TRBD2 TRBV6-1 TGTGCCAGCAGGACTAGCGAGACAGATACGCAGTATTTT CASRTSETDTQYF
few TRBJ2-1 . TRBV27 TGTGCCAGCAGTCCTCAGGGCGGTGAGCAGTTCTTC CASSPQGGEQFF
. TRBJ2-2 . TRBV27 TGTGCCAGCAGTTTATCGTACAGGAACACCGGGGAGCTGTTTTTT CASSLSYRNTGELFF
. TRBJ2-7 . TRBV19 TGTGCCAGTAGTAGAGACAGGTTCAACGAGCAGTACTTC CASSRDRFNEQYF
. TRBJ2-1 . TRBV7-8 TGTGCCAGCATCATCACCGGAGGTACCTACAATGAGCAGTTCTTC CASIITGGTYNEQFF
. TRBJ2-1 . TRBV4-2 TGTGCCAGCAGCCAAGATTTGGGGGAGGCCTACAATGAGCAGTTCTTC CASSQDLGEAYNEQFF